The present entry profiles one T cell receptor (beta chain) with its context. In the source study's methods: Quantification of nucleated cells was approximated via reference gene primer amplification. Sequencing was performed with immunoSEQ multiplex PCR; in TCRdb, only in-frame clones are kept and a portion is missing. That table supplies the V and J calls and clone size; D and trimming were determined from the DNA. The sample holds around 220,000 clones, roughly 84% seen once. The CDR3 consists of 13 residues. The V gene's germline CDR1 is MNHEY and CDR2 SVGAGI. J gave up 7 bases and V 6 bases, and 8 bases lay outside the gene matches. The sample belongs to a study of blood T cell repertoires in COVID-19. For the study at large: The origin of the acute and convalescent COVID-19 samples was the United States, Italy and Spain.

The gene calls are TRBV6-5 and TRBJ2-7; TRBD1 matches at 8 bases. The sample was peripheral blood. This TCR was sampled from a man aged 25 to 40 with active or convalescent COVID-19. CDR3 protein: CASSGQGPWEQYF. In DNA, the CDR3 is TGTGCCAGCAGCGGACAGGGACCTTGGGAGCAGTACTTC.